The clone carrying this TCR beta chain showed up many times. No antigen is known for it. This specimen belongs to a study of T cells in Graves' hyperthyroidism and ophthalmopathy. Study-wide results and limits: Blood also showed most of the thyroid clonotypes that were expanded above 0.001.

In making diagnoses, clinical symptoms, serum thyroxine and TRAb, thyroid ultrasound and orbital computed tomography were all used. Per the germline V gene, CDR1 is SGDLS and CDR2 is YYNGEE. V gave up 2 bases and J gave up 5 bases; unmatched junction bases: 6. The CDR3 runs 15 residues. Amplification of TCR beta CDR3 regions was performed using RNA transcripts as template. TCR CDR3 regions were first amplified by RT-PCR with HTBI primers. TCRdb recomputed calls from the multiplex PCR reads with MiXCR, one row per CDR3 protein. The table shows fewer than 550,000 distinct CDR3 sequences, with roughly 25% occurring only once.

The V and J genes are TRBV9 and TRBJ2-5; 10 bases fit TRBD2. This TCR was recovered from a woman aged 30 to 39 with Graves' ophthalmopathy. The sample comprised blood. The CDR3 sequence: CASSVSAGGRETQYF. Here the CDR3 DNA reads TGTGCCAGCAGCGTTTCAGCGGGGGGGCGGGAGACCCAGTACTTC.